This TCR beta chain was sequenced in a study of technical replicates of blood from a handful of donors. The length of the CDR3 is 15 residues. J was trimmed by 3 bases and V by 3 bases; bases with no gene match: 5. CDR1 is SGHAT and CDR2 is FQNNGV in the germline V gene. The data were produced by immunoSEQ multiplex PCR, yet TCRdb's version contains in-frame clones alone and is incomplete. The table includes 80,000 or so clones, 95% to 97% detected once. This chain joins TRBV11-2 and TRBJ1-1; 9 bases line up with TRBD1. Sequenced sample: T cells isolated from PBMCs. This clonotype was sampled from a human donor in good health. The CDR3 bases are TGTGCCAGCAGCTTTCTAGGGACAGGGTACACTGAAGCTTTCTTT. Protein: CASSFLGTGYTEAFF.